What follows are 26 T cell receptor beta chains derived from one specimen sequenced in a study of shared clonotypes between healthy human individuals. Generated by immunoSEQ multiplex PCR, the TCRdb table keeps only in-frame clones and is missing some. The profile covers around 2,000,000 clones, with around 95% appearing a single time and 0.1% to 0.15% taken by the ten largest. Specimen: naive CD4+ T cells sorted from blood. Subset given: CD45RA+ positively selected. The source is a man between 18 and 29 years old in good health.

This clone was recorded only once. The chain employs TRBV6-5 and TRBJ2-1; D is perhaps TRBD2 (6 bases). CDR3 length: 14 amino acids. Per the germline V gene, CDR1 is MNHEY and CDR2 is SVGAGI. Deletions cut 5 bases from V and 7 bases from J, with 15 bases between. The CDR3 nucleotides read TGTGCCAGCAGTACACCGGGGGTACGGAATGAGCAGTTCTTC. It encodes CASSTPGVRNEQFF.

This clone is a singleton in its sample. At one boundary the junction diverges from the germline segment, which might be a read error. V usage is TRBV18 and J usage is TRBJ1-1; TRBD1 might be the D (5 bases). In germline, CDR1 is KGHSH, CDR2 LQKENI. CDR3 length: 13 amino acids. CDR3 loop: CASSPPGENARAF. Here the CDR3 DNA reads TGTGCCAGCTCACCACCGGGGGAAAACGCGCGCGCATTT.

A word on this clone: Other nucleotide sequences in the sample specify the same CDR3. The chain uses TRBV10-3 and TRBJ1-5, with D hard to call. Germline CDR1 is ENHRY and CDR2 is SYGVKD. Trimming stripped 3 bases from V and 2 bases from J, with 8 bases between. The CDR3 loop spans 14 amino acids. Here the CDR3 DNA reads TGTGCCATCAGTGAAGGGCAAGGCAATCAGCCCCAGCATTTT. Its translation is CAISEGQGNQPQHF.

This clone was found once. The chain is built from TRBV7-9 and TRBJ2-1, with D hard to call. V dropped 4 bases and J dropped 6 bases, with 10 bases sitting between them. Germline assignment: CDR1 SEHNR and CDR2 FQNEAQ (reference sequence). The CDR3 has 13 amino acids. The CDR3 loop reads CASSSEWGNEQFF. The DNA of the CDR3 is TGTGCCAGCAGCTCAGAGTGGGGCAATGAGCAGTTCTTC.

V is TRBV5-4 and J is TRBJ2-4; 9 bases are shared with TRBD2. Per germline, CDR1 SGHNT and CDR2 YYREEE (reference sequence). With V trimmed by 0 bases and J by 10 bases, 11 bases remained unmatched. The CDR3 length is 16 residues. DNA of the CDR3: TGTGCCAGCAGCTTGGTCGGTAGCGGGAGTGGGGGAATTCAGTACTTC. It encodes CASSLVGSGSGGIQYF.

This clone was seen only once. The V call is TRBV19, the J call TRBJ1-2; 12 nucleotides align to TRBD1. CDR3 size: 15 residues. The ends lost 7 bases at V and 4 bases at J; junction bases unmatched: 7. The germline CDR1 and CDR2 sequences are LNHDA and SQIVND (reference sequence). CDR3 sequence: CASMQGTGGSYGYTF. The DNA of the CDR3 is TGTGCCAGTATGCAAGGGACAGGGGGCAGCTATGGCTACACCTTC.

This clone turned up a few times. The same CDR3 arises from other DNA sequences in this sample as well. The chain combines TRBV5-1 with TRBJ1-2, with 9 bases lining up with TRBD1. In germline, CDR1 is SGHRS, CDR2 YFSETQ. The CDR3 loop spans 13 amino acids. V was clipped by 2 bases and J by 6 bases; unmatched bases: 2. CDR3 sequence: CASSLGTGNGYTF. CDR3 nucleotides: TGCGCCAGCAGCTTAGGGACAGGGAATGGCTACACCTTC.

A remark on this clone: Other DNA variants within this sample encode the same CDR3. The chain uses TRBV6-5 and TRBJ2-7, with TRBD1 matching 7 bases. Trimming took 5 bases from V and 3 from J; bases not matched to a gene: 4. This CDR3 region has 13 residues. Germline V lookup: CDR1 MNHEY, CDR2 SVGAGI. The CDR3 loop is CASSRAGGYEQYF. Here the CDR3 DNA reads TGTGCCAGCAGTCGGGCAGGGGGCTACGAGCAGTACTTC.

The table lists this clone with a count of one. The chain couples TRBV2 to TRBJ1-2; D unresolved. The V and J ends lost 8 bases and 7 bases respectively, with 11 bases between them. The CDR3 is 11 residues long. Germline V gene data show CDR1 as SNHLY and CDR2 as FYNNEI. The CDR3 nucleotides read TGTGCCAGCTCGTCGGGGATTGGCTACACCTTC. Amino acid sequence: CASSSGIGYTF.

V gene TRBV19 combines with J gene TRBJ1-6; the D is unclear. CDR1 LNHDA and CDR2 SQIVND come from the germline V gene (reference sequence). The germline V and J ends were trimmed by 7 bases and 7 bases, with 11 bases remaining between them. The CDR3 extends over 13 amino acids. DNA of the CDR3: TGTGCCAGTACGAGGTCTCTCAATTCACCCCTCCACTTT. Translated, it gives CASTRSLNSPLHF.

DNA for the CDR3: TGTGCCAGTAGTAAGTCACAGGGGGGCTCCTACGAGCAGTACTTC. Translation gives CASSKSQGGSYEQYF. V and J are TRBV19 and TRBJ2-7, with TRBD1 identical over 8 bases. V dropped 4 bases and J dropped 0; count of bases not matched to a gene: 5. Germline V gene data show CDR1 as LNHDA and CDR2 as SQIVND (reference sequence). There are 15 residues in the CDR3.

The chain links TRBV7-2 to TRBJ1-3; TRBD1 matches 7 bases. With 5 bases clipped from V and 2 bases from J, the junction kept 6 bases outside the gene matches. CDR1 and CDR2 (germline): SGHTA, FQGNSA. There are 15 residues in the CDR3. CDR3: CASSRDSPPGNTIYF. The CDR3 region has the DNA TGTGCCAGCAGCCGGGACAGCCCTCCTGGAAACACCATATATTTT.

The rearrangement joins TRBV5-1 to TRBJ2-3; no reliable D call. There are 14 residues in the CDR3. V lost 3 bases, J lost 2 bases, and 10 bases lay in between. Germline CDR1 and CDR2: SGHRS and YFSETQ. The CDR3 sequence is CASSSGSTTDTQYF. CDR3 in DNA: TGCGCCAGCAGCTCCGGGTCCACCACAGATACGCAGTATTTT.

The CDR3: CASSSTAASTDTQYF. The CDR3 nucleotides are TGTGCCAGCAGTTCGACAGCGGCCAGCACAGATACGCAGTATTTT. This sequence joins TRBV6-5 and TRBJ2-3; either TRBD1 or TRBD2 may supply D (5 bases each). The germline V gene has CDR1 MNHEY and CDR2 SVGAGI. With 4 bases removed from V and 0 bases from J, the gap between germline ends came to 11 bases. The CDR3 consists of 15 residues.

This clone appeared a single time. The chain joins TRBV5-8 to TRBJ1-1; 7 bases map to TRBD1. There are 15 residues in the CDR3. Germline V gene sequence: CDR1 SGHTS, CDR2 YDEGEE. V trimming: 4 bases; J trimming: 1 base; junction bases outside the gene matches: 7. The CDR3 reads CASSLGTAQNTEAFF. CDR3 coding DNA: TGTGCCAGCAGCCTCGGGACAGCCCAGAACACTGAAGCTTTCTTT.

The chain is built from TRBV19 and TRBJ1-5; D gene unclear. Germline CDR1 LNHDA, CDR2 SQIVND (reference sequence). V lost 0 bases, J lost 3 bases, and 9 bases lay in between. The CDR3 runs 15 residues. The CDR3 is CASSIEAGLNQPQHF. Written as DNA, the CDR3 is TGTGCCAGTAGTATAGAGGCAGGCCTCAATCAGCCCCAGCATTTT.

The CDR3 region has the DNA TGCAGCGTTGAAGGGGCAACAGGGGTCTATGGCTACACCTTC. This encodes CSVEGATGVYGYTF. The V call is TRBV29-1, the J call TRBJ1-2, with 7 bases aligning to TRBD1. Germline CDR1 is SQVTM and CDR2 is ANQGSEA. Unmatched junction bases numbered 6, after V lost 1 base and J lost 4 bases. The CDR3 sequence is 14 residues long.

The rearrangement links TRBV7-6 to TRBJ2-1, with 10 bases fitting TRBD1. With V trimmed by 1 base and J by 10 bases, 1 base remained unmatched. Looked up from germline, CDR1 is SGHVS and CDR2 is FNYEAQ. The CDR3 totals 13 residues. CDR3 loop: CASSLGGQGEQFF. Written as DNA, the CDR3 is TGTGCCAGCAGCTTAGGGGGACAGGGGGAGCAGTTCTTC. Combining the CDR3 with reference TRBV7-6 and TRBJ2-1 gives the whole variable domain GAGVSQSPRYKVTKRGQDVALRCDPISGHVSLYWYRQALGQGPEFLTYFNYEAQQDKSGLPNDRFSAERPEGSISTLTIQRTEQRDSAMYRCASSLGGQGEQFFGPGTRLTVL.

The table lists this clone with a count of one. This chain connects TRBV11-3 to TRBJ2-1; D is perhaps TRBD2 (6 bases). Germline V gene sequence: CDR1 SGHNT, CDR2 YENEEA. This CDR3 is built from 14 residues. Trimming removed 11 bases from V and 8 bases from J, with 22 bases in between. The CDR3 DNA reads as TGTGCCGGTGCCGGGCGGGGCCAACCGTATGAGCAGTTCTTC. Its translation is CAGAGRGQPYEQFF.

This sequence joins TRBV19 and TRBJ1-2; unclear D gene. The germline V gene encodes CDR1 LNHDA and CDR2 SQIVND (reference sequence). The V gene lost 6 bases and the J gene lost 4 bases, with 12 bases spanning the gap. This CDR3 region has 13 residues. Here the CDR3 DNA reads TGTGCCAGTAGCCCGCCGGAAGTCTATGGCTACACCTTC. Translating it yields CASSPPEVYGYTF.

With respect to this clone: Other DNA sequences in this sample translate to the same CDR3. The V call is TRBV11-2, the J call TRBJ2-5, with D unresolved. Germline assignment: CDR1 SGHAT and CDR2 FQNNGV. Trimming took off 2 bases at V and 4 bases at J, with 2 bases between the two ends. The CDR3 length is 11 residues. Here the CDR3 DNA reads TGTGCCAGCAGCTTACGAGAGACCCAGTACTTC. This encodes CASSLRETQYF.

The V call is TRBV10-3, the J call TRBJ1-2; 7 bases line up with TRBD1. The CDR3 covers 14 residues. Unmatched junction bases numbered 4, after V lost 6 bases and J lost 0 bases. Germline loops: CDR1 ENHRY, CDR2 SYGVKD. As DNA, the CDR3 is TGTGCCATCAGCGGACAGGTAGCTAACTATGGCTACACCTTC. Translating gives CAISGQVANYGYTF.

The chain has TRBV30 and TRBJ2-5; 11 bases match TRBD1. Trimming took 2 bases from V and 0 from J; bases not matched to a gene: 8. The CDR3 runs 17 residues. Germline CDR1 reads GTSNPN; CDR2 reads SVGIG (reference sequence). The CDR3 region has the DNA TGTGCCTGGAGTAAAGGACAGGGGGCTTCGTACCAAGAGACCCAGTACTTC. Translating gives CAWSKGQGASYQETQYF.

The V gene is TRBV11-3, the J gene TRBJ2-2, with TRBD1 matching over 8 bases. The CDR3 has 16 amino acids. Trimming at V came to 5 bases and at J to 0 bases, leaving 5 bases not matched to a gene. CDR1 and CDR2 (germline): SGHNT, YENEEA. CDR3 in DNA: TGTGCCAGCAGCCCAGGACAGGGCGCGAACACCGGGGAGCTGTTTTTT. Its translation is CASSPGQGANTGELFF.

V is TRBV6-5 and J is TRBJ2-7; either TRBD1 or TRBD2 may fit D (5 bases each). Trimming pared 5 bases from V and 6 bases from J, leaving 17 bases between. There are 14 residues in the CDR3. The germline V gene has CDR1 MNHEY and CDR2 SVGAGI. CDR3 loop: CASSRSGQEGEQYF. In DNA, the CDR3 is TGTGCCAGCAGTCGATCGGGGCAAGAGGGCGAGCAGTACTTC.

This clone was seen once. The chain recombines TRBV5-1 with TRBJ2-2; D remains unclear. V lost 1 base and J lost 2, with 6 bases in between. CDR3 size: 14 residues. Germline lookup yields CDR1 SGHRS and CDR2 YFSETQ. DNA for the CDR3: TGCGCCAGCAGCTTGAGTATTAACACCGGGGAGCTGTTTTTT. It yields the protein CASSLSINTGELFF.